A selection of T cell receptor beta chains follows, all from one sample in a study of CD4 and CD8 cells across lung adenocarcinoma regions. One entry per CDR3 protein, called by TCRdb with MiXCR from the PCR reads. Here the sample spans some 7,200 distinct CDR3 sequences, 45% to 70% being singletons. Specimen: CD4+ T cells from the center of a lung tumor. All receptors derive from a female donor with lung adenocarcinoma. The CD4 and CD8 labels of this study may be unreliable. Each CDR3 is given with its conserved first and last residue. The D gene is left open where the match is weak. Not every row has a clone size; where given, it reads once, few, many or a size class.

abundance | d_gene | j_gene | v_gene | CDR3nt | CDR3aa
NA | NA | TRBJ2-1 | TRBV4-1 | TGCGCCAGCAGCCAGGGGGGAGAGGCTTTCGATGAGCAGTTCTTC | CASSQGGEAFDEQFF
NA | TRBD1 | TRBJ1-6 | TRBV6-5 | TGTGCCAGCAGTTACACGACAGGGGACGATTCACCCCTCCACTTT | CASSYTTGDDSPLHF
NA | TRBD1 | TRBJ2-7 | TRBV7-2 | TGTGCCAGCAGCCGAGGGACAGGGGGTGTAGGAAACTACGAGCAGTACTTC | CASSRGTGGVGNYEQYF
NA | TRBD2 | TRBJ2-7 | TRBV27 | TGTGCCAGCACCCTTAGGCCGGGGGGAGATAACGAGCAGTACTTC | CASTLRPGGDNEQYF
NA | TRBD1 | TRBJ2-3 | TRBV7-2 | TGTGCCAGCAGCCTAGGGACAGGAGCCCCAGATACCCAGTATTTT | CASSLGTGAPDTQYF
many | NA | TRBJ2-1 | TRBV7-6 | TGTGCCAGCAGTCTATCCGGGAGTTCCTACAATGAGCAGTTCTTC | CASSLSGSSYNEQFF
NA | NA | TRBJ2-2 | TRBV27 | TGTGCGAGCAGCCCGGGCCGTGCGACCAACGGTGAGCTGTTTTTT | CASSPGRATNGELFF
NA | NA | TRBJ2-5 | TRBV6-1 | TGCGGGAGCAGTCACCAAGATACGCAGTACTTC | CGSSHQDTQYF
NA | NA | TRBJ2-1 | TRBV7-2 | TGCGCGGGCAGCCAAGCGGCGGGCACCAATGAGCAGTTCTTT | CAGSQAAGTNEQFF
few | NA | TRBJ2-3 | TRBV6-1 | TGTGCCAGCAGTGAGGCCGTCTTTTCGCACACAGATACGCAGTATTTT | CASSEAVFSHTDTQYF
NA | TRBD1 | TRBJ2-7 | TRBV6-1 | TGTGCCAGCGGGGGACAGGGCTCCGAGCAGTACTTC | CASGGQGSEQYF
few | NA | TRBJ2-5 | TRBV9 | TGTGCCAGCAGCGTTTCTCCCTCTGGCCAAGAGACCCAGTACTTC | CASSVSPSGQETQYF
few | TRBD2 | TRBJ2-1 | TRBV10-1 | TGCGCCAGCAGTGAAGCCGGGACTAGCGGCGAGCAGTTCTTC | CASSEAGTSGEQFF
few | NA | TRBJ1-2 | TRBV5-1 | TGCGCCAGCAGCTTGGCTTGGGACGGACTCTATGGCTACACCTTC | CASSLAWDGLYGYTF
NA | NA | TRBJ2-2 | TRBV27 | TGTGCCAGCAGTACTGTGGGTCCCGGGGAGCTGTTTTTT | CASSTVGPGELFF
NA | NA | TRBJ2-7 | TRBV6-1 | TGTGCCAGCAGTGAAGCTGGGTACGAGCAGTACTTC | CASSEAGYEQYF
NA | NA | TRBJ2-1 | TRBV6-5 | TGTGCCAGCAGTTACGGGGTGGGGGTTGAGCAGTTCTTC | CASSYGVGVEQFF
NA | NA | TRBJ2-1 | TRBV10-1 | TGCGCCAAAAACACAGACCCGTCTCTCTACAATGAGCAGTTCTTC | CAKNTDPSLYNEQFF
NA | NA | TRBJ2-4 | TRBV27 | TGTGCCAGGACGATCGGGGGCGGGGAAGAAGACATTCAGTACTTC | CARTIGGGEEDIQYF
medium-sized | TRBD2 | TRBJ2-3 | TRBV10-2 | TGCGCCAGCAGTGGGCTAGCGGGAGTCGCAGATACGCAGTATTTT | CASSGLAGVADTQYF
NA | NA | TRBJ2-5 | TRBV4-1 | TGCGCCAGCAGCTCCCAGGTGGTTCAAGGGCGCGAGACCCAGTACTTC | CASSSQVVQGRETQYF
medium-sized | NA | TRBJ2-6 | TRBV7-2 | TGTGCCAGCAGCTTATATGGCAGGGCCGGGGCCAACGTCCTGACTTTC | CASSLYGRAGANVLTF